This entry lists 30 T cell receptor beta chains sequenced from one sample in a study of shared clonotypes between healthy human individuals. TCRdb's table, derived via immunoSEQ multiplex PCR, lists solely in-frame clones and lacks some. The sample holds around 1.5 million clones, around 98% seen once. Sequencing input: naive CD4+ T cells sorted from blood. Subset described: CD45RA+ positively selected. The receptor source for this set is a man aged 25-40 years in good health.

This chain joins TRBV18 and TRBJ2-1, with D possibly matching TRBD2 (5 bases). V was trimmed by 5 bases and J by 0 bases, leaving 14 bases between them. The CDR3 covers 16 residues. Germline values: CDR1 KGHSH, CDR2 LQKENI. CDR3 DNA sequence: TGTGCCAGCTCAACAATAGCGATCAGCTCCTACAATGAGCAGTTCTTC. This gives the protein CASSTIAISSYNEQFF.

CDR3 in amino acids: CASSLVGNTQYF. DNA for the CDR3: TGTGCCAGCAGCTTAGTCGGGAATACGCAGTATTTT. The V gene is TRBV11-2, the J gene TRBJ2-3; a possible D gene is TRBD2 (5 bases). CDR1 and CDR2 from the germline V gene are SGHAT and FQNNGV. The V end was cut by 1 base, the J end by 7 bases, with 6 bases between. The CDR3 consists of 12 residues.

The chain links TRBV28 to TRBJ1-2, with 10 bases aligning to TRBD1. This CDR3 comprises 15 residues. V dropped 7 bases and J dropped 8; count of bases not matched to a gene: 13. Germline CDR1 reads MDHEN; CDR2 reads SYDVKM. Here the CDR3 DNA reads TGTGCCAGCAAACCGGGACAGGGGCTTTATAGAGGCTACACCTTC. Amino acids: CASKPGQGLYRGYTF.

This chain joins TRBV18 and TRBJ1-5; possible D gene TRBD1, 6 bases. The CDR3 consists of 15 residues. The germline CDR1 and CDR2 sequences are KGHSH and LQKENI. Trimming removed 3 bases from V and 8 bases from J, with 17 bases in between. CDR3 sequence: CASSPLGGGLEPQHF. In DNA, the CDR3 is TGTGCCAGCTCACCCTTAGGAGGGGGATTAGAGCCCCAGCATTTT.

This chain joins TRBV19 and TRBJ2-2; tentative D call: TRBD2 (6 bases). The V gene's germline CDR1 is LNHDA and CDR2 SQIVND (reference sequence). V was shortened by 3 bases and J by 1 base, with 9 bases between the two germline ends. The CDR3 consists of 15 residues. The CDR3 reads CASSIWRGNTGELFF. CDR3 sequence (DNA): TGTGCCAGTAGTATTTGGAGGGGGAACACCGGGGAGCTGTTTTTT.

This rearrangement joins TRBV4-3 to TRBJ1-2; a weak D match, TRBD1 (6 bases). Germline V gene data show CDR1 as LGHNA and CDR2 as YSLEER. CDR3 length: 15 residues. Trimming shortened V by 0 bases and J by 7 bases, and 15 bases separated the two germline ends. CDR3 amino acids: CASSQDSQGLVGYTF. The CDR3 nucleotides are TGCGCCAGCAGCCAAGATTCACAGGGTTTGGTTGGCTACACCTTC.

The rearrangement links TRBV5-1 to TRBJ2-5; TRBD2 matches at 13 bases. CDR1 SGHRS and CDR2 YFSETQ come from the germline V gene. After removal of 4 bases from V and 5 bases from J, the junction contained 8 bases not matched to a gene. This CDR3 region has 16 residues. CDR3 coding DNA: TGCGCCAGCAGCCCAACTAGCGGGAGGGGAAAGGAGACCCAGTACTTC. This sequence encodes CASSPTSGRGKETQYF.

This chain connects TRBV15 to TRBJ2-3; D possibly matches TRBD1 or TRBD2 (5 bases each). Per the germline V gene, CDR1 is LNHNV and CDR2 is YYDKDF (reference sequence). There are 14 residues in the CDR3. Trimming left V 5 bases short and J 6 bases short, with 15 bases between. CDR3 region: CATSQRPGSDTQYF. The CDR3, as DNA: TGTGCCACCAGCCAACGTCCAGGGAGTGATACGCAGTATTTT.

The rearrangement uses TRBV9 and TRBJ2-1, with 10 positions matching TRBD2. Per germline, CDR1 SGDLS and CDR2 YYNGEE. The V and J ends lost 3 bases and 9 bases, in that order; junction bases with no gene match: 9. The CDR3 sequence is 15 residues long. CDR3 bases: TGTGCCAGCAGCGCTCCTAGCGGGAGCGGAAGTGAGCAGTTCTTC. It translates to CASSAPSGSGSEQFF.

This clone was seen a few times. This chain connects TRBV5-6 to TRBJ2-2; D is perhaps TRBD2 (6 bases). The CDR3 is 13 amino acids. The V end was cut by 2 bases, the J end by 7 bases, with 9 bases between. CDR1 is SGHDT and CDR2 is YYEEEE in the germline V gene. The chain's CDR3 is CASSFTSYGELFF. The CDR3 coding sequence is TGTGCCAGCAGCTTTACTAGCTACGGGGAGCTGTTTTTT.

The chain uses TRBV25-1 and TRBJ2-3; perhaps D is TRBD1 or TRBD2 (6 bases each). The CDR3 is 14 amino acids. Germline CDR1 reads MGHDK; CDR2 reads SYGVNS. V was shortened by 7 bases and J by 2 bases, with 13 bases between the two germline ends. CDR3: CASTLGGYTDTQYF. The CDR3 region has the DNA TGTGCCAGCACCCTCGGGGGCTACACAGATACGCAGTATTTT.

Note on this clone: Other DNA sequences in the sample encode the same CDR3. The chain uses TRBV6-5 and TRBJ2-7; D uncertain. V gave up 5 bases and J gave up 1 base, with 3 bases separating them. CDR3 length equals 11 residues. In germline, CDR1 is MNHEY, CDR2 SVGAGI. The CDR3 DNA is TGTGCCAGCAGTGATTCCTACGAGCAGTACTTC. It translates to CASSDSYEQYF.

The genes are TRBV14 and TRBJ2-3, with a weak D call TRBD1 (6 bases). The CDR3 spans 14 residues. Per germline, CDR1 SGHDN and CDR2 FVKESK. The V and J ends lost 7 bases and 4 bases respectively, with 15 bases between them. CDR3 loop: CASTRTAAPDTQYF. CDR3 sequence (DNA): TGTGCCAGCACCCGGACAGCCGCCCCAGATACGCAGTATTTT.

The chain combines TRBV15 with TRBJ2-7; tentative D call: TRBD1 (5 bases). CDR3 length: 14 residues. Germline-derived CDR1 and CDR2 are LNHNV and YYDKDF (reference sequence). With 1 base removed from V and 2 bases from J, the gap between germline ends came to 9 bases. CDR3 nucleotide sequence: TGTGCCACCAGCAGAGGTGGGGCTGCCTACGAGCAGTACTTC. Translation: CATSRGGAAYEQYF.

Only one count was recorded for this clone. This chain joins TRBV5-1 and TRBJ1-4, with no clear D. The CDR3 covers 15 residues. Trimming removed 0 bases from V and 8 bases from J, with 14 bases in between. Germline V CDR1 and CDR2: SGHRS, YFSETQ. CDR3 DNA: TGCGCCAGCAGCTTGGATACAGAGGTGGGCGAAAAACTGTTTTTT. Translating gives CASSLDTEVGEKLFF.

The genes are TRBV19 and TRBJ2-7; 9 nucleotides line up with TRBD1. The CDR3 covers 13 residues. Germline trimming cut 7 bases from V and 5 bases from J; bases unmatched to any gene: 6. Germline V gene lookup returns CDR1 LNHDA and CDR2 SQIVND (reference sequence). CDR3 protein: CASTGTGTHEQYF. CDR3 sequence (DNA): TGTGCCAGTACCGGGACAGGGACGCACGAGCAGTACTTC.

The chain joins TRBV5-1 to TRBJ2-7, with TRBD1 matching over 11 bases. Germline-derived CDR1 and CDR2 are SGHRS and YFSETQ. The CDR3 runs 14 residues. Trimming cost V 3 bases and J 7 bases; bases outside gene matches: 6. The CDR3 nucleotides are TGCGCCAGCAGCTCGGACAGGGGGCTGTTGGAGCAGTACTTC. Its protein product is CASSSDRGLLEQYF. Variable domain in full (rest from reference TRBV5-1 and TRBJ2-7): KAGVTQTPRYLIKTRGQQVTLSCSPISGHRSVSWYQQTPGQGLQFLFEYFSETQRNKGNFPGRFSGRQFSNSRSEMNVSTLELGDSALYLCASSSDRGLLEQYFGPGTRLTVT.

This chain connects TRBV21-1 to TRBJ1-2. TRBV21-1 has pseudogene status. The CDR3 runs to 10 residues. The CDR3 reads CASTPLGYTF. For the CDR3, the DNA is TGTGCCAGCACCCCCCTTGGCTACACCTTC.

The CDR3 nucleotides are TGTGCCTGGTCAATAGGACAGGGCAATCAGCCCCAGCATTTT. Encoded protein: CAWSIGQGNQPQHF. The V gene is TRBV30, the J gene TRBJ1-5, with 7 positions matching TRBD1. The CDR3 has 14 amino acids. J was trimmed by 2 bases and V by 5 bases; bases with no gene match: 6. Germline V gives CDR1 GTSNPN, CDR2 SVGIG (reference sequence).

The chain recombines TRBV20-1 with TRBJ2-1, with unresolved D. This CDR3 has 10 amino acids. Germline-derived CDR1 and CDR2 are DFQATT and SNEGSKA (reference sequence). Trimming shortened V by 2 bases and J by 10 bases, and 6 bases separated the two germline ends. The CDR3 spells CSARRLEQFF. The CDR3, as DNA: TGCAGTGCTAGACGGCTAGAGCAGTTCTTC.

The chain has TRBV12-5 and TRBJ1-1; D is undetermined. V shed 0 bases and J shed 1 base, with 15 bases lying between them. Germline CDR1 reads LGHNT; CDR2 reads FRNRAP. This CDR3 region has 17 residues. CDR3 residues: CASGLVLGRSQNTEAFF. The CDR3 region has the DNA TGTGCTAGTGGTTTGGTACTCGGGAGATCCCAGAACACTGAAGCTTTCTTT.

V usage is TRBV7-9 and J usage is TRBJ2-7, with unresolved D. CDR3 length: 15 amino acids. The V and J ends lost 1 base and 5 bases respectively, with 15 bases between them. Germline assignment: CDR1 SEHNR and CDR2 FQNEAQ (reference sequence). The CDR3 DNA is TGTGCCAGCAGCTTAGTGGCCTCAGATTCTGACGAGCAGTACTTC. Encoded protein: CASSLVASDSDEQYF. Supplemented by reference TRBV7-9 and TRBJ2-7, the full variable domain reads DTGVSQNPRHKITKRGQNVTFRCDPISEHNRLYWYRQTLGQGPEFLTYFQNEAQLEKSRLLSDRFSAERPKGSFSTLEIQRTEQGDSAMYLCASSLVASDSDEQYFGPGTRLTVT.

To note about this clone: The sample carries other DNA sequences with the same CDR3. The chain uses TRBV5-1 and TRBJ2-5; D is possibly TRBD1 (6 bases). The V gene's germline CDR1 is SGHRS and CDR2 YFSETQ. The CDR3 is 14 amino acids. V was trimmed by 3 bases and J by 2 bases, leaving 11 bases between them. CDR3 residues: CASSSGQIQETQYF. The CDR3 nucleotides are TGCGCCAGCAGCTCTGGACAGATTCAAGAGACCCAGTACTTC.

The chain is built from TRBV28 and TRBJ2-1; unclear D gene. The germline V and J ends were trimmed by 5 bases and 7 bases, with 6 bases remaining between them. Germline V lookup: CDR1 MDHEN, CDR2 SYDVKM. This CDR3 is 11 amino acids long. CDR3 nucleotides: TGTGCCAGCAGTCAGATAAATGAGCAGTTCTTC. This codes for CASSQINEQFF. The whole variable domain, filled in from reference TRBV28 and TRBJ2-1, reads DVKVTQSSRYLVKRTGEKVFLECVQDMDHENMFWYRQDPGLGLRLIYFSYDVKMKEKGDIPEGYSVSREKKERFSLILESASTNQTSMYLCASSQINEQFFGPGTRLTVL.

The chain recombines TRBV28 with TRBJ2-5, with 11 bases fitting TRBD1. CDR1 MDHEN and CDR2 SYDVKM come from the germline V gene. Trimming cost V 7 bases and J 11 bases; bases outside gene matches: 6. CDR3 size: 12 residues. The CDR3 loop is CASNTGQGAQYF. The CDR3 DNA reads as TGTGCCAGCAATACCGGACAGGGGGCGCAGTACTTC.

This clone appeared a single time. The chain combines TRBV28 with TRBJ1-5; perhaps TRBD1 as D (6 bases). CDR3 length: 15 residues. CDR1 MDHEN and CDR2 SYDVKM come from the germline V gene. The ends were cut back, 6 bases at V and 4 bases at J, with 16 bases in the middle. This CDR3 reads CASRPGGRENQPQHF. CDR3 nucleotides: TGTGCCAGCAGGCCGGGGGGCCGAGAAAATCAGCCCCAGCATTTT.

The genes are TRBV10-1 and TRBJ2-4; D is undetermined. The CDR3 is 14 residues long. Deletions cut 4 bases from V and 0 bases from J, with 7 bases between. The germline CDR1 and CDR2 sequences are WNHNN and SYGVQD (reference sequence). The CDR3 here is CASSARLAKNIQYF. DNA for the CDR3: TGCGCCAGCAGTGCGAGGCTAGCCAAAAACATTCAGTACTTC.

The sample holds one count of this clone. V gene TRBV29-1 combines with J gene TRBJ2-3; possibly TRBD2 for D (6 bases). The CDR3 is made up of 13 amino acids. V was clipped by 7 bases and J by 2 bases, with 13 bases between them. Germline V gene lookup returns CDR1 SQVTM and CDR2 ANQGSEA. CDR3 loop: CSARRVTTDTQYF. CDR3 sequence (DNA): TGCAGCGCCCGGAGGGTTACCACAGATACGCAGTATTTT.

The chain employs TRBV5-1 and TRBJ2-1; TRBD1 matches at 11 bases. This CDR3 comprises 19 residues. Unmatched junction bases numbered 16, after V lost 0 bases and J lost 8 bases. Germline CDR1 is SGHRS and CDR2 is YFSETQ. For the CDR3, the DNA is TGCGCCAGCAGCTTGGTATCGTTTTTAGGGGACAGGGGGTTGCATGAGCAGTTCTTC. Translation gives CASSLVSFLGDRGLHEQFF.

The chain couples TRBV15 to TRBJ2-3; 8 positions match TRBD2. Germline CDR1 reads LNHNV; CDR2 reads YYDKDF (reference sequence). J lost 1 base, V lost 0 bases, and 6 bases had no gene match. This CDR3 comprises 17 residues. DNA for the CDR3: TGTGCCACCAGCAGAGATCGTCGGCGGGAGGGCACAGATACGCAGTATTTT. It is translated as CATSRDRRREGTDTQYF.